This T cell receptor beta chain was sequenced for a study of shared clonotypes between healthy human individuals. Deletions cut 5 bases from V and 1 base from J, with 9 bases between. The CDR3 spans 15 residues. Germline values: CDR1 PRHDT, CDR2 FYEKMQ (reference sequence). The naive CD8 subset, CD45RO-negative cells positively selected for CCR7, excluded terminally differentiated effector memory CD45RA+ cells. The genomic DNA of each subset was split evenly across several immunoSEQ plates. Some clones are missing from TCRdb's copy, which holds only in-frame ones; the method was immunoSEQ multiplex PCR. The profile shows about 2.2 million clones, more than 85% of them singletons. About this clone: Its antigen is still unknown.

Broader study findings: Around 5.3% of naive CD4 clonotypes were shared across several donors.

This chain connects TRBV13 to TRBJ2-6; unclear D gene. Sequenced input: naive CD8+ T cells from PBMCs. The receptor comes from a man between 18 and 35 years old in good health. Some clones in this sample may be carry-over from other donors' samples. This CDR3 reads CASSPTGSGANVLTF. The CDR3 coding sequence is TGTGCCAGCAGCCCGACCGGGTCTGGGGCCAACGTCCTGACTTTC. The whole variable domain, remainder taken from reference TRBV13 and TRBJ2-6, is AAGVIQSPRHLIKEKRETATLKCYPIPRHDTVYWYQQGPGQDPQFLISFYEKMQSDKGSIPDRFSAQQFSDYHSELNMSSLELGDSALYFCASSPTGSGANVLTFGAGSRLTVL.